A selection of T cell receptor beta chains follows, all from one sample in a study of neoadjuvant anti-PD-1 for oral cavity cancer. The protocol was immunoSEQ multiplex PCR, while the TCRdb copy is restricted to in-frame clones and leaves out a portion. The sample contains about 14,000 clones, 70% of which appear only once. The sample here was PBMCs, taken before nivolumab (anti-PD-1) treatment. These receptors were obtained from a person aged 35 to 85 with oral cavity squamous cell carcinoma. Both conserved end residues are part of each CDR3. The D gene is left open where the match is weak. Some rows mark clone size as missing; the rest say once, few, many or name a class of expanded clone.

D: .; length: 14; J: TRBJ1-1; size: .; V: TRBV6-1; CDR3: CASSVGLRNTEAFF; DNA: TGTGCCAGCAGTGTGGGCCTTCGGAACACTGAAGCTTTCTTT
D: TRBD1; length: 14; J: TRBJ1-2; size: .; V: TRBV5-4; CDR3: CASSYGQGDYGYTF; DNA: TGTGCCAGCAGCTATGGACAGGGGGACTATGGCTACACCTTC
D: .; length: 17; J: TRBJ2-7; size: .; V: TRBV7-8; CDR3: CASSLGGSQGYSYEQYF; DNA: TGTGCCAGCAGCTTAGGGGGGTCACAGGGATATTCCTACGAGCAGTACTTC
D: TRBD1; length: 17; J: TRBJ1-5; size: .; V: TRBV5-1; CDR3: CASSLGTQGVDNQPQHF; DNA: TGCGCCAGCAGCTTGGGTACGCAGGGGGTGGACAATCAGCCCCAGCATTTT
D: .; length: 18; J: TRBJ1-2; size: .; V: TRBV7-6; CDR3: CASSLIQGHGRVGSGYTF; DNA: TGTGCCAGCAGCTTAATTCAGGGGCACGGTCGCGTGGGAAGTGGCTACACCTTC
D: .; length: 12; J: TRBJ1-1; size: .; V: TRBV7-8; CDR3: CASSLSGRGAFF; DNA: TGTGCCAGCAGCCTAAGTGGCAGGGGAGCTTTCTTT
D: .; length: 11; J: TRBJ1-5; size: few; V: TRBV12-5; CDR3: CASGLGQPQHF; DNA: TGTGCTAGTGGTTTGGGCCAGCCCCAGCATTTT
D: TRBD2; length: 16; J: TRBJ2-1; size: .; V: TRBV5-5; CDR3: CASRQGLAGRLNEQFF; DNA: TGTGCCAGCAGGCAGGGACTAGCGGGGCGGTTGAATGAGCAGTTCTTC
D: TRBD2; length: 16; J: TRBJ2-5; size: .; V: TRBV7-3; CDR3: CASSLTSGSSQQTQYF; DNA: TGTGCCAGCAGCTTAACAAGCGGGAGCTCGCAACAGACCCAGTACTTC
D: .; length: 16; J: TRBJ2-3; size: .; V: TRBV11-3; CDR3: CASSLGSDPGTDTQYF; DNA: TGTGCCAGCAGCTTAGGATCAGACCCGGGGACAGATACGCAGTATTTT
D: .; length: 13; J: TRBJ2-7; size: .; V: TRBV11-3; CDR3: CASSLDLTGHCNF; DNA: TGTGCCAGCAGCTTAGACCTGACAGGCCATTGCAACTTC
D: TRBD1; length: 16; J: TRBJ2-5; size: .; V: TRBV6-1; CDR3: CASSESRQGKRETQYF; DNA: TGTGCCAGCAGTGAAAGTAGACAGGGGAAGCGGGAGACCCAGTACTTC
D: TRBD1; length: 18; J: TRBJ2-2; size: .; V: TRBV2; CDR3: CASSMTPGTGWNTGELFF; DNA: TGTGCCAGCAGCATGACCCCCGGGACAGGGTGGAACACCGGGGAGCTGTTTTTT
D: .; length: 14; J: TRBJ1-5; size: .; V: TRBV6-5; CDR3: CASSGGGLDQPQHF; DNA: TGTGCCAGCAGTGGGGGGGGGCTTGATCAGCCCCAGCATTTT
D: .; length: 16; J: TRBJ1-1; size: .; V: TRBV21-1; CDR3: CASSLPRGGLDTEAFF; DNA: TGTGCCAGCAGCCTACCCAGGGGGGGGTTGGACACTGAAGCTTTCTTT
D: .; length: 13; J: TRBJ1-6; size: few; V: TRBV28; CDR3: CAASGEGYEPLHF; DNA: TGTGCCGCCTCGGGGGAGGGATATGAACCCCTCCACTTT
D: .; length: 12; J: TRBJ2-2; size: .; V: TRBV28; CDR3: CASQGSPGELFF; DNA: TGTGCCAGCCAGGGGTCCCCCGGGGAGCTGTTTTTT
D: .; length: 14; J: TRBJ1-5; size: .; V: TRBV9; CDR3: CASSGLGYAQPQHF; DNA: TGTGCCAGCAGCGGCCTAGGGTACGCTCAGCCCCAGCATTTT
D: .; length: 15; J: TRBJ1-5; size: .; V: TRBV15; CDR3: CATSRDQGVQRAQHF; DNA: TGTGCCACCAGCAGAGATCAAGGGGTCCAGCGGGCCCAGCATTTT
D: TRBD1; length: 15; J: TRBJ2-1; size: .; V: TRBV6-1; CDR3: CASSARGTGVNEQFF; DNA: TGTGCCAGCAGTGCTAGGGGGACAGGGGTCAATGAGCAGTTCTTC
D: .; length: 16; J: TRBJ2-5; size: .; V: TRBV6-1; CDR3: CASSEWARAGGETQYF; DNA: TGTGCCAGCAGTGAATGGGCCCGGGCAGGTGGAGAGACCCAGTACTTC
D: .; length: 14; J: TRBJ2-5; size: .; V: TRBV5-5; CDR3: CASSSGRKRETQYF; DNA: TGTGCCAGCAGCTCCGGACGGAAAAGGGAGACCCAGTACTTC
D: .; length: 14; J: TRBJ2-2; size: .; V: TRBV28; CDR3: CASSDRANTGELFF; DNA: TGTGCCAGCAGTGACAGAGCTAACACCGGGGAGCTGTTTTTT
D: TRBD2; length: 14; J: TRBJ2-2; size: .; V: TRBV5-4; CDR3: CASSLEASGIELFF; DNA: TGTGCCAGCAGCTTGGAGGCTAGCGGGATTGAGCTGTTTTTT
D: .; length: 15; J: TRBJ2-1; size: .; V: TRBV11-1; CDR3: CASSLGPGRPHEQFF; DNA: TGTGCCAGCAGCTTAGGTCCGGGACGCCCCCATGAGCAGTTCTTC
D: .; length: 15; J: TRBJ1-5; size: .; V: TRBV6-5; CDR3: CASSPRGRGNQPQHF; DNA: TGTGCCAGCAGTCCCAGGGGTCGGGGCAATCAGCCCCAGCATTTT
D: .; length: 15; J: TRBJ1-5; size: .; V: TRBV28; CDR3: CASLKGGEGNQPQHF; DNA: TGTGCCAGCCTGAAGGGAGGTGAGGGCAATCAGCCCCAGCATTTT
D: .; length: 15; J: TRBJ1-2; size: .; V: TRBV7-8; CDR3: CASLGPASGTDGYTF; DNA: TGTGCCAGCCTAGGACCCGCCTCTGGCACGGATGGCTACACCTTC
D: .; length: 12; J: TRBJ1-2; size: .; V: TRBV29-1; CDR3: CGLRGARYGYTF; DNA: TGCGGGTTGAGGGGGGCGCGATATGGCTACACCTTC
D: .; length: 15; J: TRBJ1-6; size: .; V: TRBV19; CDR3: CASSIPRGGASPLHF; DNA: TGTGCCAGTAGTATACCCAGGGGCGGTGCGTCACCCCTCCACTTT
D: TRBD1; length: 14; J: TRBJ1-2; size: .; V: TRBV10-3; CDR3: CAISTTGGTYGYTF; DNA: TGTGCCATCAGTACTACAGGGGGAACCTATGGCTACACCTTC
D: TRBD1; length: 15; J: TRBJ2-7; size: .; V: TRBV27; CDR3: CASSLSGTGPYEQYF; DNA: TGTGCCAGCAGTTTATCGGGGACAGGCCCCTACGAGCAGTACTTC
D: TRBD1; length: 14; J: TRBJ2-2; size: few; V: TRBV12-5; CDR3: CASGANRGTGELFF; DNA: TGTGCTAGTGGTGCAAACAGGGGCACCGGGGAGCTGTTTTTT
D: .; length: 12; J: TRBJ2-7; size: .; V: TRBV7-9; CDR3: CASSWTNYEQYF; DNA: TGTGCCAGCAGCTGGACTAACTACGAGCAGTACTTC
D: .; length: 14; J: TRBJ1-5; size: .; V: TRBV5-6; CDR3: CASSHRASNQPQHF; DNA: TGTGCCAGCAGCCACAGGGCTAGCAATCAGCCCCAGCATTTT
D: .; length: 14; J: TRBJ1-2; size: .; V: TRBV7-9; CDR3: CASGGGALAYGYTF; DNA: TGTGCCAGCGGCGGAGGAGCCCTAGCCTATGGCTACACCTTC
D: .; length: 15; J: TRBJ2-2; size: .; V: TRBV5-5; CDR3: CASSLAAPDTGELFF; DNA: TGTGCCAGCAGCTTGGCAGCCCCTGACACCGGGGAGCTGTTTTTT
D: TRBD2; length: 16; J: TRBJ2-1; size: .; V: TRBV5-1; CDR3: CASSPRTSGVNNEQFF; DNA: TGCGCCAGCAGCCCGCGGACTAGCGGGGTAAACAATGAGCAGTTCTTC
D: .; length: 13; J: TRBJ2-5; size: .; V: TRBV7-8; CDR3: CASSLAGVETQYF; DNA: TGTGCCAGCAGCTTAGCAGGGGTGGAGACCCAGTACTTC
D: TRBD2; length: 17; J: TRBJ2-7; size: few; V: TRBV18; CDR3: CASSPSEAGGFAGEQYF; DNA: TGTGCCAGCTCACCAAGTGAAGCGGGGGGCTTCGCTGGGGAGCAGTACTTC